There are a few counts of the clone carrying this T cell receptor beta chain. The data were taken from a study of blood T cell repertoires in COVID-19. The overall study: Sites in the United States, Italy and Spain provided acute and convalescent COVID-19 samples. Nucleic acid was either cDNA or gDNA, and it came from T cells, B-cell-depleted T cells, or PBMCs.

In the original processing: Estimation of nucleated cell counts was performed using reference gene primer amplification. The protocol was immunoSEQ multiplex PCR, while the TCRdb copy is restricted to in-frame clones and leaves out a portion. The V and J calls and clone size were taken over from that table, and D and trimming were inferred from the DNA. The profile shows 170,000 or so clones, more than 70% of them singletons. V lost 6 bases to trimming and J lost 3 bases; unmatched junction nucleotides: 10. The CDR3 extends over 16 amino acids. Germline V gene data show CDR1 as LNHDA and CDR2 as SQIVND (reference sequence).

Sequenced material: peripheral blood. The sequence was collected from a young man with active or convalescent COVID-19. The chain joins TRBV19 to TRBJ1-2; 10 bases map to TRBD1. The CDR3 DNA follows: TGTGCCAGTAGACCGGGCCCCGGACAGGGGGACTATGGCTACACCTTC. It specifies CASRPGPGQGDYGYTF.